This T cell receptor (beta chain) is drawn from a study of shared clonotypes between healthy human individuals. Study-wide results and limits: Only blood samples were collected, and tissue repertoires likely differ. The study generally estimated greater richness for naive than memory subsets. Clonotype sharing across donors was expected to vary with sequencing depth.

CD45RO-negative, CCR7-positively selected cells formed the naive CD8 fraction, excluding terminally differentiated effector memory CD45RA+ cells. Points on this clone: Antigen specificity is unknown.

It was roughly 210 ng DNA, approximately 30,000 T cell genomes, that sorted-subset replicate PCRs used. Method: immunoSEQ multiplex PCR; TCRdb's copy keeps in-frame clones and lacks some. The top ten hold over 1.5% of the sample, which has over 2,000,000 clones, 85% to 95% seen once. The CDR3 runs to 15 residues. Germline values: CDR1 MGHRA, CDR2 YSYEKL. The ends were cut back, 6 bases at V and 6 bases at J, with 20 bases in the middle. The chain combines TRBV4-1 with TRBJ1-2, with D maybe TRBD1 (5 bases). This TCR was sampled from a man aged 18 to 35 in good health. Some clones in this sample may be carry-over from other donors' samples. Input material: naive CD8+ T cells from PBMCs. CDR3 amino acids: CASRPRPGDENGYTF. In DNA, the CDR3 is TGCGCCAGCAGGCCAAGACCCGGGGACGAGAATGGCTACACCTTC.